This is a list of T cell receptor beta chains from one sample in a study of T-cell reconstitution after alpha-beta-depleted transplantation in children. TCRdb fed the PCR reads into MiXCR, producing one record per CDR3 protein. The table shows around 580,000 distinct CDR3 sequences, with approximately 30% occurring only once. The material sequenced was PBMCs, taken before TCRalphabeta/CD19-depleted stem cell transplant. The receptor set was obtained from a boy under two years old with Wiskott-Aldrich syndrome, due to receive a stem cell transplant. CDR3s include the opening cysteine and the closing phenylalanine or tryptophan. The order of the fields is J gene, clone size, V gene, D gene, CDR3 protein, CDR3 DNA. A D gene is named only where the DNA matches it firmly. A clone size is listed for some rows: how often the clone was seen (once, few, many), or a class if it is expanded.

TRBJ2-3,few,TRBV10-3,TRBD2,CAISEPNRLAGDPLNTQYF,TGTGCCATCAGTGAGCCTAACAGACTAGCGGGAGATCCTTTGAATACGCAGTATTTT
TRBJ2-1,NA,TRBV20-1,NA,CSAGALTPYNEQFF,TGCAGTGCCGGGGCATTGACACCTTACAATGAGCAGTTCTTC
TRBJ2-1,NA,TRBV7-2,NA,CASSFGGPRFF,TGTGCCAGCAGCTTCGGGGGGCCCCGGTTCTTC
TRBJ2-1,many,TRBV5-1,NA,CASSLQGSSYNEQFF,TGCGCCAGCAGCTTGCAGGGATCTTCTTACAATGAGCAGTTCTTC
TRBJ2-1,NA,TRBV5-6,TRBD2,CASSTPGLAGGASYNEQFF,TGTGCCAGCAGCACGCCGGGACTAGCGGGAGGGGCCTCCTACAATGAGCAGTTCTTC
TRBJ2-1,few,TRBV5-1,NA,CASSYIPGYEQFF,TGCGCCAGCAGCTATATACCGGGCTATGAGCAGTTCTTC
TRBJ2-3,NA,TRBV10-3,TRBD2,CAISGQYGTSGSTDTQYF,TGTGCCATCAGTGGTCAATACGGGACTAGCGGGAGCACAGATACGCAGTATTTT
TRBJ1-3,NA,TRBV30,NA,CAWRVHSGNTIYF,TGTGCCTGGAGAGTCCACTCTGGAAACACCATATATTTT
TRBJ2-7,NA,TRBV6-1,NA,CASRRKQGLGYEQYF,TGTGCCAGCAGGAGAAAACAGGGTTTAGGCTACGAGCAGTACTTC
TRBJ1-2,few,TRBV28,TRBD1,CASSGAGGHGYTF,TGTGCCAGCAGCGGGGCAGGGGGGCATGGCTACACCTTC
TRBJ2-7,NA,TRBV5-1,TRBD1,CASSSSGQGSEYEQYF,TGCGCCAGCAGCTCTTCGGGACAGGGGTCGGAATACGAGCAGTACTTC
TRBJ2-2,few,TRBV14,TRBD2,CASSQSGGRSTGELFF,TGTGCCAGCAGCCAATCAGGCGGGAGAAGCACCGGGGAGCTGTTTTTT
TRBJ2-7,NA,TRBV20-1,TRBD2,CCARDSWGLALDEQYF,TGCTGTGCTAGAGATTCATGGGGACTAGCGCTCGACGAGCAGTACTTC
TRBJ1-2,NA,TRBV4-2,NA,CASSQASSGFTGYTF,TGTGCCAGCAGCCAGGCGTCCTCGGGATTCACGGGCTACACCTTC
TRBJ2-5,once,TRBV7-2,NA,CASSLLYGETQYF,TGTGCCAGCAGCCTACTTTATGGAGAGACCCAGTACTTC
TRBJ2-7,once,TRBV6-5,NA,CASSSSTLYFYEQYF,NA
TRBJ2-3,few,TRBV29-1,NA,CSATGQITDTQYF,TGCAGCGCAACTGGACAGATCACAGATACGCAGTATTTT